Listed here is a single T cell receptor (beta chain). The sample originates from a study of blood T cell repertoires in COVID-19. Study-level information: Sites across the United States, Italy and Spain contributed samples from acute and convalescent COVID-19. From T cells, B-cell-depleted T cells, or PBMCs came the material, which was cDNA or gDNA.

Trimming removed 4 bases from V and 7 bases from J, with 13 bases in between. From germline, CDR1 is SGHTA and CDR2 FQGNSA. This CDR3 region has 13 residues. In the original workflow: By means of reference gene primer amplification, nucleated cell counts were estimated. Some clones are missing from TCRdb's copy, which holds only in-frame ones; the method was immunoSEQ multiplex PCR. V, J and clone size were drawn from that table, and D and trimming were deduced from the DNA. The data show approximately 310,000 clones, about nine tenths seen once. This chain joins TRBV7-2 and TRBJ1-2; the D is unclear. This receptor was identified in a man over 45 with active or convalescent COVID-19. Sequenced material: peripheral blood. CDR3 nucleotide sequence: TGTGCCAGCAGCTCCCTCGTTATGTCTGGCTACACCTTC. This sequence encodes CASSSLVMSGYTF.